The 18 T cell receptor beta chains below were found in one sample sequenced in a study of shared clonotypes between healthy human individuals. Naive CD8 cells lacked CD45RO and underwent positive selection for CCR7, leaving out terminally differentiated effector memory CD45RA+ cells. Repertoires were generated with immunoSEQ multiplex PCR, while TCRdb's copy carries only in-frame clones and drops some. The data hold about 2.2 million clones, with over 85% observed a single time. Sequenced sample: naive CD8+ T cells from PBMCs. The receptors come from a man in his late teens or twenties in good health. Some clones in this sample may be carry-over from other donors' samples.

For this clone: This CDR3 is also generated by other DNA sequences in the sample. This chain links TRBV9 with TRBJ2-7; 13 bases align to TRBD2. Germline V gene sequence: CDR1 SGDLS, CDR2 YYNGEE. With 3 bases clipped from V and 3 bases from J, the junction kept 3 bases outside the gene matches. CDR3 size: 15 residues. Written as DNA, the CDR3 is TGTGCCAGCAGCGCAGGGACTAGCGGGAACTACGAGCAGTACTTC. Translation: CASSAGTSGNYEQYF.

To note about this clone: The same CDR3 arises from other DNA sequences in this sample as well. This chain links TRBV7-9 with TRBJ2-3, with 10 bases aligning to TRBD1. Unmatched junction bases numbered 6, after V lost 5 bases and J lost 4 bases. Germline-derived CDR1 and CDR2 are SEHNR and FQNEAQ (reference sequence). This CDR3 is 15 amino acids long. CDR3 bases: TGTGCCAGCAGCCCCCCAGGACAGGGGGCAGATACGCAGTATTTT. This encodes CASSPPGQGADTQYF.

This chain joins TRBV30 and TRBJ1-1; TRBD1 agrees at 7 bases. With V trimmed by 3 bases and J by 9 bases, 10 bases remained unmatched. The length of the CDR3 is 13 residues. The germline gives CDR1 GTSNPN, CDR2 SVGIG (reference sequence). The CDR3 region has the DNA TGTGCCTGGAGGGGAGGGGGCCCATTCAAAGCTTTCTTT. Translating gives CAWRGGGPFKAFF.

For the CDR3, the DNA is TGTGCCAGCAGCTTAGGGGTTAGCGGGGAATACAATGAGCAGTTCTTC. Encoded protein: CASSLGVSGEYNEQFF. V and J are TRBV11-2 and TRBJ2-1; TRBD2 matches at 8 bases. The CDR3 contains 16 residues. Per germline, CDR1 SGHAT and CDR2 FQNNGV. With V trimmed by 1 base and J by 4 bases, 6 bases remained unmatched. Full variable domain (outside the CDR3, taken from reference TRBV11-2 and TRBJ2-1): EAGVAQSPRYKIIEKRQSVAFWCNPISGHATLYWYQQILGQGPKLLIQFQNNGVVDDSQLPKDRFSAERLKGVDSTLKIQPAKLEDSAVYLCASSLGVSGEYNEQFFGPGTRLTVL.

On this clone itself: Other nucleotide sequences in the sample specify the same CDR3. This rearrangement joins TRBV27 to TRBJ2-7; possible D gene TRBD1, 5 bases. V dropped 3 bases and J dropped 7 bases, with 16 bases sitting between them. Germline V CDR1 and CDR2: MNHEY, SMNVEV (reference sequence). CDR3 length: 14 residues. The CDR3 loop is CASSFGGAAGEQYF. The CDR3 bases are TGTGCCAGCAGTTTTGGTGGGGCCGCTGGTGAGCAGTACTTC.

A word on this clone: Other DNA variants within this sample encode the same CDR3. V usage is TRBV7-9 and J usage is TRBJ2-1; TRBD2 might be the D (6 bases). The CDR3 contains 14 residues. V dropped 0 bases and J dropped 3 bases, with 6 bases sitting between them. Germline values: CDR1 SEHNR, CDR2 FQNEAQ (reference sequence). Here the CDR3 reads CASSLAGGYNEQFF. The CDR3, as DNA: TGTGCCAGCAGCTTAGCGGGAGGCTACAATGAGCAGTTCTTC.

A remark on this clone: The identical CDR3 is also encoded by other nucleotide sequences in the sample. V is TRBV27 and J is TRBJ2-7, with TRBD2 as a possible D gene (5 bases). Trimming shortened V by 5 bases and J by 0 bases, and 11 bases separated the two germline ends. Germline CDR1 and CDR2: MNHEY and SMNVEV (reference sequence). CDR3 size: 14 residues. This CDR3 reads CASSPSGSSYEQYF. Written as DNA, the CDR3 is TGTGCCAGCAGTCCCAGCGGAAGCTCCTACGAGCAGTACTTC.

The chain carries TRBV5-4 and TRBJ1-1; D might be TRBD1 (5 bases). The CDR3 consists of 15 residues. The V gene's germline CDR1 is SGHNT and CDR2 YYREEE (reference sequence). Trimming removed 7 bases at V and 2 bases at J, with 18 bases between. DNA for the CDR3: TGTGCCAGCCGGCAGGTCGGGGGGTCAAACACTGAAGCTTTCTTT. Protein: CASRQVGGSNTEAFF. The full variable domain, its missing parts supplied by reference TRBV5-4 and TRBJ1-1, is ETGVTQSPTHLIKTRGQQVTLRCSSQSGHNTVSWYQQALGQGPQFIFQYYREEENGRGNFPPRFSGLQFPNYSSELNVNALELDDSALYLCASRQVGGSNTEAFFGQGTRLTVV.

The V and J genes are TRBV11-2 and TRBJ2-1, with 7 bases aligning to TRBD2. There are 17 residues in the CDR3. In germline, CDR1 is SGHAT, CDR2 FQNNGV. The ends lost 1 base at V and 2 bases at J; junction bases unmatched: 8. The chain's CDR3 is CASSLAAREGPYNEQFF. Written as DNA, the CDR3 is TGTGCCAGCAGCTTAGCAGCTAGGGAGGGCCCCTACAATGAGCAGTTCTTC.

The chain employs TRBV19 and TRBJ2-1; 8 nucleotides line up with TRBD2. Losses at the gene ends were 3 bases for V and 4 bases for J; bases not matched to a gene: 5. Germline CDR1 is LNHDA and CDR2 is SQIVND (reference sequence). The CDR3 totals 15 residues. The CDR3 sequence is CASSIGSGTYNEQFF. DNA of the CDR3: TGTGCCAGTAGTATTGGTAGCGGGACTTACAATGAGCAGTTCTTC.

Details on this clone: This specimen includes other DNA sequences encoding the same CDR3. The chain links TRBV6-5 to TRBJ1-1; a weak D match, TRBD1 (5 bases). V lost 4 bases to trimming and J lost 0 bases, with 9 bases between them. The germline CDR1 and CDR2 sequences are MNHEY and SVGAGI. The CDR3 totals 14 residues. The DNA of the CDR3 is TGTGCCAGCAGTTGGGACGGACTGAACACTGAAGCTTTCTTT. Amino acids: CASSWDGLNTEAFF.

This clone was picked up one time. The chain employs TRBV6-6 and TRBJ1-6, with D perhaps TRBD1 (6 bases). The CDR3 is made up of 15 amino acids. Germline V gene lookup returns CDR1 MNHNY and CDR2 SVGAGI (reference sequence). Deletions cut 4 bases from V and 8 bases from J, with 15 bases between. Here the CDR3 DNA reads TGTGCCAGCAGTTGGCCTACAGGGCCGGATTCACCCCTCCACTTT. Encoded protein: CASSWPTGPDSPLHF.

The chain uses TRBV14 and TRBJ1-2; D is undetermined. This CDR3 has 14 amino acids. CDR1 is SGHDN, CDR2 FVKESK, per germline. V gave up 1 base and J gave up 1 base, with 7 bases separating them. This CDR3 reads CASSQAGDNYGYTF. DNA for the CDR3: TGTGCCAGCAGCCAAGCCGGGGATAACTATGGCTACACCTTC.

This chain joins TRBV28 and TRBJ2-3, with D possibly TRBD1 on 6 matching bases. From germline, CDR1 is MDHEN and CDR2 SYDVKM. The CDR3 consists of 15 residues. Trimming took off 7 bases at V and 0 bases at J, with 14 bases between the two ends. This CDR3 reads CASNRGDTSTDTQYF. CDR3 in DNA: TGTGCCAGCAACAGAGGGGACACAAGCACAGATACGCAGTATTTT.

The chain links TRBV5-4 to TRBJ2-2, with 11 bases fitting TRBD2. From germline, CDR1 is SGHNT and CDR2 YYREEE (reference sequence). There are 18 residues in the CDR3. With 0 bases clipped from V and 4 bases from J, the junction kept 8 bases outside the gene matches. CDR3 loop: CASSLVSLAGVFTGELFF. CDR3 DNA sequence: TGTGCCAGCAGCTTGGTGTCACTAGCGGGAGTTTTCACCGGGGAGCTGTTTTTT.

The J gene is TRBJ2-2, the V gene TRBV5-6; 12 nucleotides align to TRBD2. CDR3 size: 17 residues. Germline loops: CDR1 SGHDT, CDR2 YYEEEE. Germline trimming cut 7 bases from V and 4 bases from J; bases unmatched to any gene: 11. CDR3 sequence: CASGKLAGGRGTGELFF. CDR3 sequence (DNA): TGTGCCAGCGGAAAACTAGCGGGAGGCCGGGGCACCGGGGAGCTGTTTTTT.

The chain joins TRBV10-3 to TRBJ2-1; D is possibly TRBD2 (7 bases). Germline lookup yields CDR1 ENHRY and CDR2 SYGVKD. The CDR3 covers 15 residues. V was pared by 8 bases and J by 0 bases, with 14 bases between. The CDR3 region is CAIRGADSSYNEQFF. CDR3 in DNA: TGTGCCATCCGGGGGGCGGACAGCTCCTACAATGAGCAGTTCTTC.

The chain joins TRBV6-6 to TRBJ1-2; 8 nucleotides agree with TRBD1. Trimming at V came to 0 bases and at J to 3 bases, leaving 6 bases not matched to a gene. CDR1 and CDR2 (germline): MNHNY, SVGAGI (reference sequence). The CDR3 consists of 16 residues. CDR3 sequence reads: CASSYSRTGIDYGYTF. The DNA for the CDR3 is TGTGCCAGCAGTTACTCGAGGACAGGGATCGACTATGGCTACACCTTC.